The following is a T cell receptor beta chain sequence with its context. Its antigen is unknown. An end of the junction does not agree with germline; a read error may underlie this. These data originate in a study of cytomegalovirus exposure and HLA in healthy donors. The CDR3 contains 12 residues. Germline V gives CDR1 SEHNR, CDR2 FQNEAQ (reference sequence). The primer mix had 60 Vbeta and 13 Jbeta primers. Profiled with immunoSEQ multiplex PCR; TCRdb holds only in-frame clones, not every one. The table includes more than 120,000 clones, roughly 80% detected once. Study conclusions and caveats: The study labeled 164 TCR beta chains cytomegalovirus-associated. With DRB1 most and HLA-C fewest, TCR association rates differed between HLA loci in a later analysis. Being productive about 87% or about 30% of the time was typical of most TCR beta V segments in an earlier analysis. 87-base-pair reads could not separate some V segments, including TRBV6-2 and TRBV6-3.

This clonotype was obtained from a young woman in good health and CMV-seronegative. Sequenced material: PBMCs. V is TRBV7-9 and J is TRBJ1-5; D is undetermined. The CDR3 DNA follows: TGTTCCAGCAGCCGTAGCAATCAGCCCCAGCATTTT. This codes for CSSSRSNQPQHF. Drawing the rest from reference TRBV7-9 and TRBJ1-5, the complete variable domain is DTGVSQNPRHKITKRGQNVTFRCDPISEHNRLYWYRQTLGQGPEFLTYFQNEAQLEKSRLLSDRFSAERPKGSFSTLEIQRTEQGDSAMYLCSSSRSNQPQHFGDGTRLSIL.